This is a list of T cell receptor beta chains from one sample in a study of PD-1 blockade in classical Hodgkin lymphoma. The protocol was immunoSEQ multiplex PCR, while the TCRdb copy is restricted to in-frame clones and leaves out a portion. The sample lists approximately 110,000 clones; roughly 89% were seen once. The material was peripheral blood mononuclear cells (PBMCs), obtained before the fourth cycle of nivolumab. These receptor sequences come from a human donor with classical Hodgkin lymphoma. The CDR3 runs from the conserved cysteine through the conserved F or W. The D gene is left open where the match is weak. Only some rows state a clone size, as once, few, many or a class for expanded clones.

>NA|NA|TRBV7-2|TRBJ2-1
TGTGCCAGCAGCTTCCCCGGGTCTAACCGTAAAGATGAGCAGTTCTTC
CASSFPGSNRKDEQFF
>NA|TRBD2|TRBV6-5|TRBJ2-5
TGTGCCAGCAGTTACGGCGGGAGTATCAGTAGCGAGACCCAGTACTTC
CASSYGGSISSETQYF
>NA|NA|TRBV4-2|TRBJ2-7
TGTGCCAGCAGCCAAGCATCATCCTACGAGCAGTACTTC
CASSQASSYEQYF
>NA|NA|TRBV11-3|TRBJ1-5
TGTGCCAGCAGCTTAGAGACGGGCATGGGTCAGCCCCAGCATTTT
CASSLETGMGQPQHF
>NA|NA|TRBV29-1|TRBJ1-1
TGCAGCGTTGAGGGCGGAACCATGAACACTGAAGCTTTCTTT
CSVEGGTMNTEAFF
>NA|NA|TRBV7-2|TRBJ2-5
TGTGCCAGCAGCTTCCTTTCGGCCGGGGAGACCCAGTACTTC
CASSFLSAGETQYF
>NA|NA|TRBV5-5|TRBJ2-4
TGTGCCAGCAGCTTATTCCAGGGCGCACCAACGAGATACTTC
CASSLFQGAPTRYF
>NA|NA|TRBV6-1|TRBJ2-5
TGTGCCATCGCGCGGAGCAGCGCTGGAGAGACCCAGTACTTC
CAIARSSAGETQYF
>NA|NA|TRBV30|TRBJ1-4
TGTGCCTGGAGTGTAAAGCAGTCCCGAGGTAGTGAAAAACTGTTTTTT
CAWSVKQSRGSEKLFF
>NA|TRBD2|TRBV6-1|TRBJ2-3
TGTGCCAGCAGTGAGAGTAGCGGGAATGCGCAGTATTTT
CASSESSGNAQYF
>once|NA|TRBV30|TRBJ1-6
TGTGCCTGGAGTGTGATCTCACCCCTCCACTTT
CAWSVISPLHF
>NA|NA|TRBV20-1|TRBJ2-1
TGCAGTGCTAGAGTCGTAGATGAGCAGTTCTTC
CSARVVDEQFF
>NA|NA|TRBV5-6|TRBJ2-7
TGTGCCAGCAGAGAGAGGGGCCCAAGCTCCTACGAGCAGTACTTC
CASRERGPSSYEQYF
>NA|NA|TRBV4-3|TRBJ1-4
TGCGCCAGCAGCCAAGATTGGGTTGGGCCTGGCGTTGGACCCGGAGAAGAAAAACTGTTTTTT
CASSQDWVGPGVGPGEEKLFF
>NA|NA|TRBV27|TRBJ1-2
TGTGCCAGCAGTCTCCGGGCCCCCTACTACTATGGCTACACCTTC
CASSLRAPYYYGYTF
>NA|NA|TRBV4-2|TRBJ2-3
TGTGCCAGCAGCGTGGAGGAACAGGTTTTTAGCACAGATACGCAGTATTTT
CASSVEEQVFSTDTQYF
>NA|NA|TRBV14|TRBJ1-1
TGTGCCAGCAGCCAAGGGCAGGGAGTGAACACTGAAGCTTTCTTT
CASSQGQGVNTEAFF
>NA|TRBD2|TRBV29-1|TRBJ2-1
TGCAGCGTTGAGGGTGGAGTAGCGGGAGTGAACGAGCAGTTCTTC
CSVEGGVAGVNEQFF
>NA|NA|TRBV29-1|TRBJ1-4
TGCAGCGTTGAGGACGGAACCTTTAATGAAAAACTGTTTTTT
CSVEDGTFNEKLFF
>NA|NA|TRBV9|TRBJ1-2
TGTGCCAGCAGCGTAGGTACAGGGCATGGCTACACCTTC
CASSVGTGHGYTF
>NA|NA|TRBV11-3|TRBJ2-7
TGTGCCAGCAGCTTAGGAGATCAGGGCCGGGATTTCTACGAGCAGTACTTC
CASSLGDQGRDFYEQYF
>NA|NA|TRBV5-6|TRBJ2-7
TGTGCCAGCAGCCCGACCTCAAGAGTTACCTACGAGCAGTACTTC
CASSPTSRVTYEQYF
>NA|NA|TRBV6-1|TRBJ1-2
TGTGCCAGCACCGAGGGAGGACTCAGTTACTATGGCTACACCTTC
CASTEGGLSYYGYTF
>NA|TRBD1|TRBV4-1|TRBJ1-2
TGCGCCAGCAGCGCAGACAGGGGGCGACTGGGCTACACCTTC
CASSADRGRLGYTF
>NA|NA|TRBV9|TRBJ1-1
TGTGCCAGCAGCGTAGAGTTGAACACTGAAGCTTTCTTT
CASSVELNTEAFF
>NA|NA|TRBV10-1|TRBJ2-5
TGCGCCAGCAGTGAGTCACCCGACCGTGGGGCCAGGCAAGAGACCCAGTACTTC
CASSESPDRGARQETQYF
>once|NA|TRBV5-1|TRBJ2-2
TGCGCCAGCAGCTTGGGGACGCGGCAGAACACCGGGGAGCTGTTTTTT
CASSLGTRQNTGELFF
>NA|NA|TRBV4-3|TRBJ2-3
TGCGCCAGCAGCCTTAGCGGAGATACGCAGTATTTT
CASSLSGDTQYF
>NA|TRBD1|TRBV2|TRBJ2-7
TGTGCCACCGGACAGGGCTCCTACGAGCAGTACTTC
CATGQGSYEQYF
>NA|NA|TRBV19|TRBJ2-5
TGTGCCAGTAGTATCTTGGGGACACTAACGGGGCAAGAGACCCAGTACTTC
CASSILGTLTGQETQYF
>NA|NA|TRBV15|TRBJ2-6
TGTGCCACCAGCAGAGATAACAGGGCCCTTTCCGGGGCCAACGTCCTGACTTTC
CATSRDNRALSGANVLTF
>NA|TRBD2|TRBV7-9|TRBJ2-7
TGTGCCAGCAGCTTAACCCTTACCAGACTAGCGGAAACCCTGGAGCAGTACTTC
CASSLTLTRLAETLEQYF
>NA|TRBD2|TRBV4-3|TRBJ2-1
TGCGCCAGCAGCGGTAGACTAGCGGGATTAATTGAGCAGTTCTTC
CASSGRLAGLIEQFF
>NA|NA|TRBV29-1|TRBJ2-3
TGCAGCGTTCGAAAAGGAACAGATACGCAGTATTTT
CSVRKGTDTQYF
>NA|NA|TRBV7-9|TRBJ2-1
TGTGCCAGCAGCTTAGCACCCCACAATGAGCAGTTCTTC
CASSLAPHNEQFF
>NA|NA|TRBV28|TRBJ2-7
TGTGCCAGCAGGACTAGGGCCTCATTATACGAGCAGTACTTC
CASRTRASLYEQYF
>NA|NA|TRBV6-6|TRBJ2-2
TGTGCCAGCAGTTACGAGGCTCACCGGGAGCTGTTTTTT
CASSYEAHRELFF
>NA|TRBD2|TRBV5-1|TRBJ2-1
TGCGCCAGCAGTGGGGCTAGCGGGAGTAGGAATGAGCAGTTCTTC
CASSGASGSRNEQFF
>NA|TRBD2|TRBV5-4|TRBJ2-7
TGTGCCAGCAGCTTGTATATGGGCGGGGGAATGGAGCAGTACTTC
CASSLYMGGGMEQYF
>once|TRBD1|TRBV27|TRBJ2-7
TGTGCCAGCAGTTTCGGACAGGGGAGCTCCTACGAGCAGTACTTC
CASSFGQGSSYEQYF
>NA|TRBD2|TRBV29-1|TRBJ2-1
TGCAGCGCCTACACTAGCGGGGGCTCCTACAATGAGCAGTTCTTC
CSAYTSGGSYNEQFF
>NA|TRBD2|TRBV2|TRBJ2-1
TGTGCCAGCAGAAGGACTAGCGGGAGCTCCTACAATGAGCAGTTCTTC
CASRRTSGSSYNEQFF
>NA|NA|TRBV7-8|TRBJ1-2
TGTGCCAGCAGCTTTGGGGGCCAAGGCTATGGCTACACCTTC
CASSFGGQGYGYTF
>once|NA|TRBV5-6|TRBJ1-3
TGTGCCAGCAGCTTGGCTCCTTGGGGTATGGGAGGAAACACCATATATTTT
CASSLAPWGMGGNTIYF
>NA|NA|TRBV25-1|TRBJ1-1
TGTGCCAGCAGTGGGTCCAGCGGGAACACTGAAGCTTTCTTT
CASSGSSGNTEAFF
>NA|TRBD1|TRBV2|TRBJ2-3
TGTGCCAGCAGGCGGACAGGTTGGACAGATACGCAGTATTTT
CASRRTGWTDTQYF
>once|NA|TRBV28|TRBJ1-1
TGTGCCAGCAGTTTCAAACTAGGGCATCTCACTGAAGCTTTCTTT
CASSFKLGHLTEAFF
>NA|NA|TRBV4-1|TRBJ1-1
TGCGCCAGCAGCCCTCCGGACACTGAAGCTTTCTTT
CASSPPDTEAFF
>NA|NA|TRBV28|TRBJ1-2
TGTGCCAGCGGGCCCCTGGGGGGCTATGGCTACACCTTC
CASGPLGGYGYTF